A selection of T cell receptor beta chains follows, all from one sample in a study of T cell responses to AZD1222 COVID-19 vaccine. Produced via immunoSEQ multiplex PCR; TCRdb's table is partial and in-frame only. The sample carries some 150,000 clones, about nine tenths recorded once. This specimen consisted of peripheral blood, obtained on day 0 of AZD1222 vaccination. The source of these receptors is an adult in good health. The CDR3 runs from the conserved cysteine through the conserved F or W. Fields, in order: D gene, J gene, V gene, clone size, CDR3 DNA, CDR3 protein. A D gene is named only where the DNA matches it firmly. Clone sizes are given selectively: once, few, many, or a class where the clone is expanded.

TRBD1,TRBJ1-2,TRBV28,NA,TGTGCCAGCACCCCGGTGGGGACAGGGGTTACCCATCTCTATGGCTACACCTTC,CASTPVGTGVTHLYGYTF
NA,TRBJ2-1,TRBV12-2,NA,TGTGCAAGTCGCTTAAATGCTACAGCGGGATCTGACAATGAGCAGTTCTTC,CASRLNATAGSDNEQFF
NA,TRBJ2-2,TRBV23-1,NA,TGCGCCAGCAGTCAATCGGGACGCCGGGACACCCTGAACGCGAACACCGGGGAGCTGTTTTTT,CASSQSGRRDTLNANTGELFF
NA,TRBJ1-2,TRBV14,NA,TGTGCCAGCAGCCACAGCCCTAACTATGGCTACACCTTC,CASSHSPNYGYTF
NA,TRBJ2-2,TRBV20-1,NA,TGCAGTGCTAGTTCAGGGGGGGTGGAAACCGGGGAGCTGTTTTTT,CSASSGGVETGELFF
NA,TRBJ1-1,TRBV27,NA,TGTGCCAGCAGTTTACGGGGGGCTCCCACGCTGGGCACTGAAGCTTTCTTT,CASSLRGAPTLGTEAFF
NA,TRBJ1-6,TRBV28,NA,TGTGCCAGCAGTTCAGGTTCGGCGTATAATTCACCCCTCCACTTT,CASSSGSAYNSPLHF
NA,TRBJ1-2,TRBV9,NA,TGTGCCAGCAGCGTAGGACCTAACTATGGCTACACCTTC,CASSVGPNYGYTF
NA,TRBJ1-6,TRBV30,NA,TGTGCCTGGAAACCCAGCGGATATAATTCACCCCTCCACTTT,CAWKPSGYNSPLHF
NA,TRBJ1-1,TRBV27,few,TGTGCCAGCAGTTCATACTTCAGCGGGAACACTGAAGCTTTCTTT,CASSSYFSGNTEAFF
TRBD2,TRBJ2-7,TRBV20-1,NA,TGCAGTGCTAGTTGGCTAGCGGGAGTTAACGAGCAGTACTTC,CSASWLAGVNEQYF